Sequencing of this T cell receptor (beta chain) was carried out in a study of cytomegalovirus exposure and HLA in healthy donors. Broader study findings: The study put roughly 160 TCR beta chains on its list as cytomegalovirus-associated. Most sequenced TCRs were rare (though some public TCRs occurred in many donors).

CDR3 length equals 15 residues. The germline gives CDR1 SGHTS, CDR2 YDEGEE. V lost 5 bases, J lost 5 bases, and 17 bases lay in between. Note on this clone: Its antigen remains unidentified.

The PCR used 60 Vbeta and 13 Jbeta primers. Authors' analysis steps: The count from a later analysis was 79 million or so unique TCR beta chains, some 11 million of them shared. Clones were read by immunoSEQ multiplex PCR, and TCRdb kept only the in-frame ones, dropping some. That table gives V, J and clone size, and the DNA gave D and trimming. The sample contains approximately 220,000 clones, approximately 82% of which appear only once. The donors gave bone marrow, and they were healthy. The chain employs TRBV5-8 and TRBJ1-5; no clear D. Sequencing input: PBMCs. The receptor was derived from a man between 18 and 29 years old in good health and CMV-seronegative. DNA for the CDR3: TGTGCCAGCAGGCTGGCCCTAGCGGGCGATCAGCCCCAGCATTTT. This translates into CASRLALAGDQPQHF.